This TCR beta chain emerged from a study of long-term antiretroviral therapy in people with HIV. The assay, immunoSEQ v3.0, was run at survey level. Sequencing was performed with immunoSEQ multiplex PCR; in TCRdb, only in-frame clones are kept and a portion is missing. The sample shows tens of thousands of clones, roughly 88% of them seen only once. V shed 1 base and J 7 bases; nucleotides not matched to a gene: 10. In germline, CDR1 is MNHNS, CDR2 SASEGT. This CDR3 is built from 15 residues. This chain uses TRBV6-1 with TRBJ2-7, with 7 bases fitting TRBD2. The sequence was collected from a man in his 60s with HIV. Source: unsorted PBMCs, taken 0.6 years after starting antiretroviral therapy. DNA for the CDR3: TGTGCCAGCAGTGAAGGTCTAGCGGCCTCGAGGGAGCAGTACTTC. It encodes CASSEGLAASREQYF.